This TCR beta chain was recovered during a study of blood T cell repertoires in COVID-19. As for the study in general: Collection of acute and convalescent COVID-19 samples took place in the United States, Italy and Spain.

As processed by the authors: Amplification from reference gene primers served as the basis for estimated nucleated cell counts. TCRdb keeps only in-frame clones here, not all; method: immunoSEQ multiplex PCR. The V and J calls and clone size come from that table; D and trimming were worked out from the DNA. This sample has 130,000 or so clones, with 85% to 90% found just once. The CDR3 covers 14 residues. Per the germline V gene, CDR1 is MDHEN and CDR2 is SYDVKM. Trimming removed 2 bases at V and 6 bases at J, with 10 bases between. The rearrangement uses TRBV28 and TRBJ1-4; no firm D call. The receptor comes from an older man with active COVID-19. The sample taken for sequencing was peripheral blood. CDR3 in amino acids: CASSLRAGDEKLFF. DNA for the CDR3: TGTGCCAGCAGTTTAAGGGCGGGCGATGAAAAACTGTTTTTT. The full variable domain, rest sourced from reference TRBV28 and TRBJ1-4, is DVKVTQSSRYLVKRTGEKVFLECVQDMDHENMFWYRQDPGLGLRLIYFSYDVKMKEKGDIPEGYSVSREKKERFSLILESASTNQTSMYLCASSLRAGDEKLFFGSGTQLSVL.